The next 4 T cell receptor beta chains were all read from a single sample in a study of blood T cell repertoires in COVID-19. Sequencing was performed with immunoSEQ multiplex PCR; in TCRdb, only in-frame clones are kept and a portion is missing. This table holds 150,000 to 250,000 clones, approximately 80% found once. The material sequenced was PBMCs or T cells enriched from blood (not recorded which). The receptors shown here come from a middle-aged man who had recovered from COVID-19.

This clone is a singleton in its sample. The rearrangement joins TRBV5-6 to TRBJ1-1, with a possible D match to TRBD1 (5 bases). CDR3 length: 15 amino acids. Germline lookup yields CDR1 SGHDT and CDR2 YYEEEE. V lost 5 bases and J lost 2, with 16 bases in between. Written as DNA, the CDR3 is TGTGCCAGCAGGGCTGACACCGGGGGAAACACTGAAGCTTTCTTT. It encodes CASRADTGGNTEAFF.

This sequence joins TRBV4-3 and TRBJ1-4; D is unclear. Trimming took off 1 base at V and 5 bases at J, with 14 bases between the two ends. This CDR3 comprises 16 residues. The germline gives CDR1 LGHNA, CDR2 YSLEER. The CDR3 nucleotides read TGCGCCAGCAGCCAAGGTGTCGCAGAACAGAATGAAAAACTGTTTTTT. Translating it yields CASSQGVAEQNEKLFF.

This sequence joins TRBV5-1 and TRBJ2-7; D might be TRBD2 (5 bases). Trimming removed 5 bases from V and 0 bases from J, with 12 bases in between. Germline values: CDR1 SGHRS, CDR2 YFSETQ. This CDR3 is built from 14 residues. The CDR3 DNA sequence: TGCGCCAGCAGAGCCCCGGGGATCTCCTACGAGCAGTACTTC. Protein: CASRAPGISYEQYF.

The rearrangement uses TRBV19 and TRBJ1-6, with D maybe TRBD1 (6 bases). There are 16 residues in the CDR3. The V end lost 5 bases, the J end lost 2 bases, and 13 bases lay between the germline ends. Per the germline V gene, CDR1 is LNHDA and CDR2 is SQIVND (reference sequence). Here the CDR3 reads CASSLQGVAYNSPLHF. The DNA for the CDR3 is TGTGCCAGTAGTTTACAGGGAGTCGCCTATAATTCACCCCTCCACTTT.